The 3 T cell receptor beta chains below come from one sample, sequenced in a study of Graves' ophthalmopathy and Graves' hyperthyroidism. Researchers took RNA transcripts and amplified TCR beta CDR3 regions from them. A first-round RT-PCR used HTBI primers, followed by a second-round multiplex PCR. TCRdb independently ran MiXCR on the multiplex PCR reads; one entry per CDR3 protein. Of approximately 160,000 distinct CDR3 sequences detected, around two fifths appear once; the ten largest clones hold under 6.5%. The sequenced material came from peripheral blood. These receptors were collected from a woman aged 40 to 50 with Graves' ophthalmopathy.

The chain employs TRBV7-2 and TRBJ2-7; no firm D call. The CDR3 sequence is 13 residues long. Germline CDR1 is SGHTA and CDR2 is FQGNSA. V was clipped by 0 bases and J by 3 bases, with 6 bases between them. This CDR3 reads CASSLAKVYEQYF. CDR3 nucleotide sequence: TGTGCCAGCAGCTTAGCTAAGGTCTACGAGCAGTACTTC.

This clonotype was observed many times. Germline is not matched at one junction end, which may reflect a read error. The chain links TRBV3-1 to TRBJ2-4; 8 nucleotides agree with TRBD2. Germline lookup yields CDR1 LGHDT and CDR2 YNNKEL (reference sequence). The CDR3 is made up of 14 amino acids. CDR3 residues: CASSPGLAQNIQYF. The CDR3 region has the DNA TGTGCCAGCAGCCCCGGACTAGCCCAAAACATTCAGTACTTC.

This clonotype has ten or more counts. This sequence joins TRBV7-6 and TRBJ1-6; 7 bases fit TRBD1. CDR1 is SGHVS and CDR2 is FNYEAQ in the germline V gene. CDR3 length equals 14 residues. V lost 5 bases to trimming and J lost 9 bases; unmatched junction nucleotides: 7. The chain's CDR3 is CASSQETGTSPLHF. In nucleotides, the CDR3 is TGTGCCAGCAGCCAGGAGACAGGGACTTCACCCCTCCACTTT.